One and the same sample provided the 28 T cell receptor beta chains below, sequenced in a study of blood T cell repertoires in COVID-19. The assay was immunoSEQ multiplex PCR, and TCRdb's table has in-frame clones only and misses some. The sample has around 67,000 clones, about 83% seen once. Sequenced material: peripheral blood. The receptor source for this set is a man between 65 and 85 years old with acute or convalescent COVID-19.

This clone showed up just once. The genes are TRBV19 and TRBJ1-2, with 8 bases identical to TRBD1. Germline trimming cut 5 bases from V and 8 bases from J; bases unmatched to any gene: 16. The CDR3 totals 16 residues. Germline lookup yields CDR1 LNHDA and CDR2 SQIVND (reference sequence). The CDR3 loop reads CASSPRSTGALGGYTF. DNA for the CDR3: TGTGCCAGTAGTCCGAGGTCGACAGGGGCCCTCGGGGGCTACACCTTC.

For the CDR3, the DNA is TGTGCCAGCAGCTTATATCCTCAAGAGACCCAGTACTTC. Its protein product is CASSLYPQETQYF. This sequence joins TRBV7-2 and TRBJ2-5; D gene unclear. Germline V gene data show CDR1 as SGHTA and CDR2 as FQGNSA. The CDR3 runs to 13 residues. The germline V and J ends were trimmed by 2 bases and 2 bases, with 6 bases remaining between them.

This chain's CDR3 is CASSQVGLPLYNEQFF. The DNA for the CDR3 is TGTGCCAGCAGCCAAGTTGGACTACCCCTCTACAATGAGCAGTTCTTC. The chain couples TRBV14 to TRBJ2-1; D is possibly TRBD2 (6 bases). Germline loops: CDR1 SGHDN, CDR2 FVKESK. Deletions cut 1 base from V and 3 bases from J, with 13 bases between. The CDR3 is 16 residues long.

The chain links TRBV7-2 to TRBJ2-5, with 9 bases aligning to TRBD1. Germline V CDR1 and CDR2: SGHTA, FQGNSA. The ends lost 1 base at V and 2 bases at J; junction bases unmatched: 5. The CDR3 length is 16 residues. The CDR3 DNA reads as TGTGCCAGCAGCTTAGTACAGGGGGCAGAGCAAGAGACCCAGTACTTC. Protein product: CASSLVQGAEQETQYF. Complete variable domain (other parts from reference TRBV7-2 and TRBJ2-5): GAGVSQSPSNKVTEKGKDVELRCDPISGHTALYWYRQSLGQGLEFLIYFQGNSAPDKSGLPSDRFSAERTGGSVSTLTIQRTQQEDSAVYLCASSLVQGAEQETQYFGPGTRLLVL.

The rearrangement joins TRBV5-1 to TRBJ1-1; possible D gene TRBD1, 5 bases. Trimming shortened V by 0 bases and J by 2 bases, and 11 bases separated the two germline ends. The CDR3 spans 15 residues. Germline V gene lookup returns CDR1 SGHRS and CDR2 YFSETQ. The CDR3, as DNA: TGCGCCAGCAGCTTGGTTCCAGGGTACAACACTGAAGCTTTCTTT. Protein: CASSLVPGYNTEAFF.

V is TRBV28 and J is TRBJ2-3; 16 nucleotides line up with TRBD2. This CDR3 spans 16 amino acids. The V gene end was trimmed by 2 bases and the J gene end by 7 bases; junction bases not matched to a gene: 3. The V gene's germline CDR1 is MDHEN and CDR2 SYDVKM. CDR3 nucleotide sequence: TGTGCCAGCAGTTTAGGGACTAGCGGGAGGGTGTATACGCAGTATTTT. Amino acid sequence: CASSLGTSGRVYTQYF.

The CDR3 region has the DNA TGTGCCAGCAGCTTACTTGCGGGAGGGTCCTACGAGCAGTACTTC. The encoded protein is CASSLLAGGSYEQYF. The rearrangement joins TRBV7-2 to TRBJ2-7, with TRBD2 matching over 9 bases. The trim removed 2 bases at V and 1 base at J, leaving 3 bases unmatched. CDR3 length equals 15 residues. CDR1 SGHTA and CDR2 FQGNSA come from the germline V gene.

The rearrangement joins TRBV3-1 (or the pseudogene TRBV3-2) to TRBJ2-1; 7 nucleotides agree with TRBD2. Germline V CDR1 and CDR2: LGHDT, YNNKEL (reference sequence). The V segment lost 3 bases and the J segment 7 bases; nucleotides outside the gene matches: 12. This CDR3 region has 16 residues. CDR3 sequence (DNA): TGTGCCAGCAGCCATCCTCGGGGTAGCGGGTTAAATGAGCAGTTCTTC. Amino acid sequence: CASSHPRGSGLNEQFF.

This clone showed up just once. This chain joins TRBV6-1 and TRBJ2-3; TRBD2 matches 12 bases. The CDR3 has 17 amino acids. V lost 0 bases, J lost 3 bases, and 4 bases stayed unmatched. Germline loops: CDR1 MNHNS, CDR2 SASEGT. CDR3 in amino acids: CASSEAPSGGVTDTQYF. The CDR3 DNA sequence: TGTGCCAGCAGTGAAGCGCCTAGCGGGGGGGTTACAGATACGCAGTATTTT.

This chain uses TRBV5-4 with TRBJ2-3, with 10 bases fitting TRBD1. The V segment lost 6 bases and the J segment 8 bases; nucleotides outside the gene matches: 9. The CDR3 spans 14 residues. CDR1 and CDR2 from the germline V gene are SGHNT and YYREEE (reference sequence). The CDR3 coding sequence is TGTGCCAGCACCGGGCAGACAGGGGGCAGTACGCAGTATTTT. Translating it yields CASTGQTGGSTQYF. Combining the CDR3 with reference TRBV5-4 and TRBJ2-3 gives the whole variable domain ETGVTQSPTHLIKTRGQQVTLRCSSQSGHNTVSWYQQALGQGPQFIFQYYREEENGRGNFPPRFSGLQFPNYSSELNVNALELDDSALYLCASTGQTGGSTQYFGPGTRLTVL.

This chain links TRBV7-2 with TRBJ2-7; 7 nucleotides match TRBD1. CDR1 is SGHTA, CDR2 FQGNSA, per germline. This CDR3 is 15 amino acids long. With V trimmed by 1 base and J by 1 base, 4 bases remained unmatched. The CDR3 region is CASSLVGTESYEQYF. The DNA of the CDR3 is TGTGCCAGCAGCTTAGTCGGGACAGAGTCCTACGAGCAGTACTTC.

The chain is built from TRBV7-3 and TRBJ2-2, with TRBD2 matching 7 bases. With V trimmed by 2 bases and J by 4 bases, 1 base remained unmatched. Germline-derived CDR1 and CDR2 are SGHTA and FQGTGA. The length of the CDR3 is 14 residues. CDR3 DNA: TGTGCCAGCAGCTTACAGCGGGGCACCGGGGAGCTGTTTTTT. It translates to CASSLQRGTGELFF.

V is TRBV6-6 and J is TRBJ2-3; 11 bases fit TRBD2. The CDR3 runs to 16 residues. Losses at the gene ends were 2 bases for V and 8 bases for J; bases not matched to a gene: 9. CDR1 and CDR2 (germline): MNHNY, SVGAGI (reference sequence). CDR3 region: CASSYSSGRGIGTQYF. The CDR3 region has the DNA TGTGCCAGCAGTTACAGTAGCGGGAGGGGAATCGGTACGCAGTATTTT.

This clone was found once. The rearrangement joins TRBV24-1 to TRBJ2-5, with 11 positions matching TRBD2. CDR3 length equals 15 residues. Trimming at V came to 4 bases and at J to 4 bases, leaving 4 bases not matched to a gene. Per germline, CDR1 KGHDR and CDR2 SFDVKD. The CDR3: CATSDPGTSGETQYF. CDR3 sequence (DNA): TGTGCCACCAGTGACCCTGGGACTAGCGGAGAGACCCAGTACTTC.

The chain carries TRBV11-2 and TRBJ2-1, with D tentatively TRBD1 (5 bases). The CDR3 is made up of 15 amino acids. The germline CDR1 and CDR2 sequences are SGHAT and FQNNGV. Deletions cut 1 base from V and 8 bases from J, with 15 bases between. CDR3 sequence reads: CASSLVTPQGDEQFF. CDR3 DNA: TGTGCCAGCAGCTTAGTGACACCCCAAGGGGATGAGCAGTTCTTC.

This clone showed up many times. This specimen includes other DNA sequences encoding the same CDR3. CDR3 region: CATSRGPYRVYEQYF. CDR3 in DNA: TGTGCCACCAGCAGAGGGCCCTACAGGGTCTACGAGCAGTACTTC. The chain couples TRBV15 to TRBJ2-7, with a possible D match to TRBD1 (6 bases). Germline loops: CDR1 LNHNV, CDR2 YYDKDF (reference sequence). With 1 base removed from V and 3 bases from J, the gap between germline ends came to 13 bases. The CDR3 consists of 15 residues. Complete variable domain (other parts from reference TRBV15 and TRBJ2-7): DAMVIQNPRYQVTQFGKPVTLSCSQTLNHNVMYWYQQKSSQAPKLLFHYYDKDFNNEADTPDNFQSRRPNTSFCFLDIRSPGLGDTAMYLCATSRGPYRVYEQYFGPGTRLTVT.

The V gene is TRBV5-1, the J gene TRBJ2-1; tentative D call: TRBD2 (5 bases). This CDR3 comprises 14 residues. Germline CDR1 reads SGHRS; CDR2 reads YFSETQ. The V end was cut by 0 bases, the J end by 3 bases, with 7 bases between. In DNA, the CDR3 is TGCGCCAGCAGCTTGGCCGGGAACTACAATGAGCAGTTCTTC. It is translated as CASSLAGNYNEQFF.

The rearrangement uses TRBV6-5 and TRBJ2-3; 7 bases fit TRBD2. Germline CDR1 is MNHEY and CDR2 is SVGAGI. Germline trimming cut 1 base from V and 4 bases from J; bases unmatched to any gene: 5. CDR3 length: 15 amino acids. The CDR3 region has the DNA TGTGCCAGCAGTTACTTTAGCGGGTGGGCAGATACGCAGTATTTT. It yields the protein CASSYFSGWADTQYF.

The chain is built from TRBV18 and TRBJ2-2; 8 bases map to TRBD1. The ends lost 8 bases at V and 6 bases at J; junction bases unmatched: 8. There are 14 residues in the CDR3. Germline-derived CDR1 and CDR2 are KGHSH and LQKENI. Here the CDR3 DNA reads TGTGCCAGCCCCCCGGACAGGGAATCCGGGGAGCTGTTTTTT. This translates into CASPPDRESGELFF.

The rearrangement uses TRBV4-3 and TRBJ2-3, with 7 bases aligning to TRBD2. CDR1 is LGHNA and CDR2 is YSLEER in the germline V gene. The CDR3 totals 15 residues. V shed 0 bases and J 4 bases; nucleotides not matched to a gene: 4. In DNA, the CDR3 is TGCGCCAGCAGCCAAGATGGGGGGGAGGCAGATACGCAGTATTTT. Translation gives CASSQDGGEADTQYF.

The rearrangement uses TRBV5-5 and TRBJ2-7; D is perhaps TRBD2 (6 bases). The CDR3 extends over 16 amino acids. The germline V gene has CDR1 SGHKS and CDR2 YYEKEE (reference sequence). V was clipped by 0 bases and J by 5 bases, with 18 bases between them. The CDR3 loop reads CASSLAGMVRRDEQYF. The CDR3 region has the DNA TGTGCCAGCAGCTTGGCCGGTATGGTAAGGAGGGACGAGCAGTACTTC.

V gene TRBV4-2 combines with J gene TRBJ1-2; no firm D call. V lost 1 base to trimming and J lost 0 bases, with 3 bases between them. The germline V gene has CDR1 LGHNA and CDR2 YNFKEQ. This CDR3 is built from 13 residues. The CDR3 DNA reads TGTGCCAGCAGCCAAGCAGCTAACTATGGCTACACCTTC. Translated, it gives CASSQAANYGYTF.

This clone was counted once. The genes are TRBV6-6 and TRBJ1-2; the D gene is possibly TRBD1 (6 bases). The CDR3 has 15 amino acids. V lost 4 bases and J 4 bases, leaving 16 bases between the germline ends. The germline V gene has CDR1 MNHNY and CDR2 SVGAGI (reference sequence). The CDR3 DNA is TGTGCCAGCAGTTCCGCAGACAGGCGGCTCTATGGCTACACCTTC. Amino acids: CASSSADRRLYGYTF.

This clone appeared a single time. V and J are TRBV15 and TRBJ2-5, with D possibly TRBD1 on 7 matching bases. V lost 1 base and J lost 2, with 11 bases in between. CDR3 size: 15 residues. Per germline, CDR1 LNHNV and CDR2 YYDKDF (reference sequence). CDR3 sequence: CATSRATGTQETQYF. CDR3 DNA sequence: TGTGCCACCAGCAGAGCGACAGGGACTCAAGAGACCCAGTACTTC.

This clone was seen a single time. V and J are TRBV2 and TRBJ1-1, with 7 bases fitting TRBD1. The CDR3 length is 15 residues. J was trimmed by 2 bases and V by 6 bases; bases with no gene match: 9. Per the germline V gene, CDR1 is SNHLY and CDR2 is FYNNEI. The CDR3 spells CASRASDRVNTEAFF. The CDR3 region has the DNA TGTGCCAGCAGAGCATCCGACAGGGTAAACACTGAAGCTTTCTTT. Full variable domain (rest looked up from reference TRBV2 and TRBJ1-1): EPEVTQTPSHQVTQMGQEVILRCVPISNHLYFYWYRQILGQKVEFLVSFYNNEISEKSEIFDDQFSVERPDGSNFTLKIRSTKLEDSAMYFCASRASDRVNTEAFFGQGTRLTVV.

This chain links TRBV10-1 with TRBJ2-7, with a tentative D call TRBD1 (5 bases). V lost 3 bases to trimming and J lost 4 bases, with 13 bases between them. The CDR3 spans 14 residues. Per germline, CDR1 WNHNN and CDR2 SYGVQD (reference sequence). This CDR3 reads CASSDGSGWYEQYF. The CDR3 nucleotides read TGCGCCAGCAGTGATGGTTCAGGGTGGTACGAGCAGTACTTC.

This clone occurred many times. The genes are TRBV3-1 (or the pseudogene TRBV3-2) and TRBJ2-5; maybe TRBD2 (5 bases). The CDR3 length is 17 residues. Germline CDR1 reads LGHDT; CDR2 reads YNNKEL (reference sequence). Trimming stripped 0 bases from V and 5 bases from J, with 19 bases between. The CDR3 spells CASSQESALVQSETQYF. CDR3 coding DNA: TGTGCCAGCAGCCAAGAGTCAGCACTAGTGCAATCTGAGACCCAGTACTTC.

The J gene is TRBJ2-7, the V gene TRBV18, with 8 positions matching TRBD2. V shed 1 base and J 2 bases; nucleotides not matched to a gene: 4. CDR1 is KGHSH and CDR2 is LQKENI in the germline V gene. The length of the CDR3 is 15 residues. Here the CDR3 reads CASSPLRTSPYEQYF. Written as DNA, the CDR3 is TGTGCCAGCTCACCACTCCGGACTAGCCCCTACGAGCAGTACTTC.